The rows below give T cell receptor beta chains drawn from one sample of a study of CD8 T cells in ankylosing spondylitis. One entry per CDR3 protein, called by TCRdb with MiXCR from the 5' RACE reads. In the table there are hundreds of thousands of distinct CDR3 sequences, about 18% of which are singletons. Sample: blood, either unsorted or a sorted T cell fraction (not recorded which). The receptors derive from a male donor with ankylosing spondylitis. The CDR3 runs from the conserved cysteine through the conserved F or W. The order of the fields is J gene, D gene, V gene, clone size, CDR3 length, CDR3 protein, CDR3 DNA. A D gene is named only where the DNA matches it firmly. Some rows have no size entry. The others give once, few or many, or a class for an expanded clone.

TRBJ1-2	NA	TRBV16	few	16	CASSLISGGEDYGYTF	TGTGCCAGCAGCCTAATCTCGGGAGGGGAGGACTATGGCTACACCTTC
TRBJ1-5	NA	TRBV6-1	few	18	CASSGLKGRRVPGRAQHF	TGTGCCAGCAGTGGTCTTAAGGGACGAAGGGTCCCAGGAAGAGCCCAGCATTTT
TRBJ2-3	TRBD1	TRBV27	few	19	CASSPPGTGGYRSTDTQYF	TGTGCCAGCAGTCCGCCCGGGACAGGGGGATATAGGTCCACAGATACGCAGTATTTT
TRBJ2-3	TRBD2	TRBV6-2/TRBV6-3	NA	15	CASSSLAGGSDTQYF	TGTGCCAGCAGTTCCCTAGCGGGAGGGTCGGATACGCAGTATTTT
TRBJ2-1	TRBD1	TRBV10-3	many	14	CAISAGTGYNEQFF	TGTGCCATCAGTGCGGGGACAGGTTACAATGAGCAGTTCTTC
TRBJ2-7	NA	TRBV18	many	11	CASSPDYEQYF	TGTGCCAGCAGCCCCGACTACGAGCAGTACTTC
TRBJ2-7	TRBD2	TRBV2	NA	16	CASSEGPTSGGYEQYF	TGTGCCAGCAGTGAAGGCCCCACTAGCGGGGGATACGAGCAGTACTTC
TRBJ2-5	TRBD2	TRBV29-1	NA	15	CSVAEPGLVPWTQYF	TGCAGCGTTGCGGAACCGGGACTAGTCCCCTGGACCCAGTACTTC
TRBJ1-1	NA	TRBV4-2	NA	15	CASSQEEWQNTEAFF	TGTGCCAGCAGCCAAGAGGAATGGCAGAACACTGAAGCTTTCTTT
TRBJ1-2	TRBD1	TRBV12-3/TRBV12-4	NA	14	CASSPDRGSYGYTF	TGTGCCAGCAGCCCCGACAGGGGTAGCTATGGCTACACCTTC
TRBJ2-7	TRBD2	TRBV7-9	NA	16	CASSSEGLPDAYEQYF	TGTGCCAGCAGCTCCGAGGGACTACCCGATGCCTACGAGCAGTACTTC
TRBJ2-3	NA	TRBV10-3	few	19	CAISESFPLDGSYTDTQYF	TGTGCCATCAGTGAGTCTTTTCCTCTCGACGGCAGTTACACAGATACGCAGTATTTT
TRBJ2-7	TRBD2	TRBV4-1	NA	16	CASSLPQSGDAYEQYF	TGCGCCAGCAGCTTACCACAAAGCGGGGATGCCTACGAGCAGTACTTC
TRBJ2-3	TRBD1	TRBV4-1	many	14	CASSYRQGPDTQYF	TGCGCCAGCAGCTACAGACAGGGTCCAGATACGCAGTATTTT
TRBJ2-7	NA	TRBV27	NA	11	CASSFGGGQYF	TGTGCCAGCAGTTTCGGGGGAGGGCAGTACTTC
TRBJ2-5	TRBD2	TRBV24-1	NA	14	CATSEAGEGETQYF	TGTGCCACCAGTGAGGCGGGAGAGGGGGAGACCCAGTACTTC
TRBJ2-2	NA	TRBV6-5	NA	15	CASSLSQGGAGELFF	TGTGCCAGCAGTTTAAGCCAGGGGGGCGCCGGGGAGCTGTTTTTT
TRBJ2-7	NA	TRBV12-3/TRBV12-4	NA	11	CASSSGVEQYF	TGTGCCAGCAGTTCAGGTGTCGAGCAGTACTTC
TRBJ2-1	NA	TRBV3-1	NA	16	CASSQEWERTYNEQFF	TGTGCCAGCAGCCAAGAGTGGGAGAGAACCTACAATGAGCAGTTCTTC
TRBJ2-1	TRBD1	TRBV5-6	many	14	CASSWGQGNNEQFF	TGTGCCAGCAGCTGGGGACAGGGCAACAATGAGCAGTTCTTC
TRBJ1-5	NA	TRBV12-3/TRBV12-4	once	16	CASSSAGPEGNQPQHF	TGTGCCAGCAGTTCAGCGGGACCCGAGGGCAATCAGCCCCAGCATTTT
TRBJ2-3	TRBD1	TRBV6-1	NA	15	CASRPGQGFTDTQYF	TGTGCCAGCAGGCCGGGACAGGGCTTCACAGATACGCAGTATTTT
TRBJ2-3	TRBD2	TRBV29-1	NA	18	CSVPIDGLAGGVTDTQYF	TGCAGCGTCCCCATAGACGGACTAGCGGGAGGGGTCACAGATACGCAGTATTTT
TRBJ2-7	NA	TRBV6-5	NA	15	CASELSDSLASEQYF	TGTGCCAGCGAGTTATCGGACAGCTTAGCCAGCGAGCAGTACTTC
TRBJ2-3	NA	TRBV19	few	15	CASRTFHGSLDTQYF	TGTGCCAGTAGAACTTTTCATGGATCCTTAGATACGCAGTATTTT
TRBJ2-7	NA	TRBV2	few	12	CASSWGTGEQYF	TGTGCCAGCAGCTGGGGGACGGGCGAGCAGTACTTC
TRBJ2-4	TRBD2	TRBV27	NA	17	CASSPIGGREAKNIQYF	TGTGCCAGCAGTCCCATCGGGGGGAGGGAGGCCAAAAACATTCAGTACTTC
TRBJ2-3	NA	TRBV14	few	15	CASSYTGPNTDTQYF	TGTGCCAGCAGCTATACGGGACCGAACACAGATACGCAGTATTTT
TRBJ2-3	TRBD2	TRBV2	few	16	CASSDASGRFTDTQYF	TGTGCCAGCAGTGATGCTAGCGGGAGATTCACAGATACGCAGTATTTT
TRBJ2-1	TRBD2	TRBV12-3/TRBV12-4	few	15	CASSWARGAYNEQFF	TGTGCCAGCAGTTGGGCGCGGGGGGCCTACAATGAGCAGTTCTTC
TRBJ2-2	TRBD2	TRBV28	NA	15	CASSIASGRTGELFF	TGTGCCAGCAGTATAGCTAGCGGGAGAACCGGGGAGCTGTTTTTT
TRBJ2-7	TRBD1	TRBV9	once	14	CASSAGTGVVEQYF	TGTGCCAGCAGCGCCGGGACAGGGGTGGTCGAGCAGTACTTC
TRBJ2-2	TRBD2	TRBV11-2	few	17	CASSLGWGLAGPGELFF	TGTGCCAGCAGCTTAGGTTGGGGACTAGCTGGGCCCGGGGAGCTGTTTTTT
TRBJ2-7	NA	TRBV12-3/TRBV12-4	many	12	CASRGGEYEQYF	TGTGCCAGCAGAGGGGGAGAGTACGAGCAGTACTTC
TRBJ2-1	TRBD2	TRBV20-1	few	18	CSASIRGTSGINYNEQFF	TGCAGTGCTAGTATTCGTGGGACTAGCGGGATTAACTACAATGAGCAGTTCTTC
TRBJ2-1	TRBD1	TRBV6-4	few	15	CASSTRTGLGNEQFF	TGTGCCAGCAGCACCCGGACAGGCCTGGGGAATGAGCAGTTCTTC